This T cell receptor beta chain comes out of a study of cytomegalovirus exposure and HLA in healthy donors. A remark on this clone: Its antigen remains unidentified.

The primer mix had 60 Vbeta and 13 Jbeta primers. Assay: immunoSEQ multiplex PCR; the TCRdb copy retains only in-frame clones and omits some. The sample table includes 55,000 or so clones. CDR1 and CDR2 from the germline V gene are SGHTA and FQGNSA. J lost 7 bases, V lost 6 bases, and 10 bases had no gene match. CDR3 length: 17 amino acids. General study results and limits: The likely origin of a cluster of highly shared sequence variants was a sequencing artifact.

The specimen was PBMCs. The TCR was taken from a woman aged 45-65 years in good health and CMV-seropositive. The V call is TRBV7-2, the J call TRBJ1-6; 12 nucleotides align to TRBD1. CDR3 protein: CASRHGTGGRVNSPLHF. The DNA for the CDR3 is TGTGCCAGCAGACACGGGACAGGGGGCAGAGTGAATTCACCCCTCCACTTT.